This T cell receptor beta chain was captured in a study of blood T cell repertoires in COVID-19 (dated by TCRdb to 2020 to 2022). Regarding the complete study: Collaborator samples came from the United States, Italy and Spain and covered acute and convalescent phases of COVID-19. The material from the prospective study consisted of cDNA or gDNA derived from T cells, B-cell-depleted T cells, or PBMCs. Subjects who had been exposed to COVID-19, were actively infected with it, or had recovered from it provided the deeply sampled blood TCRbeta repertoires that made up the dataset. The repertoires were made available in a free public database intended to serve as a resource for research on the immune response to SARS-CoV-2. Samples came from the ongoing ImmuneRACE study (first 160 participants) plus 1,254 subjects from 6 global collaborators. Nearly every sample came with metadata listing a de-identified subject ID, COVID-19 status, age in years and sex. HLA class I and class II types, where available, came from metadata supplied by the sample provider rather than from assay-based typing. General conclusions and limits of the study: How much clinical and demographic metadata was included differed by source and by participant, and the metadata was provided uncurated.

V trim: 7 bases; J trim: 4 bases; unmatched bases: 12. There are 16 amino acids in the CDR3, from cysteine to phenylalanine inclusive. Kept here is only the CDR3 DNA, which spans 48 bases and is read in frame from base 1. The germline V gene (reference sequence) sets CDR1 to LNHDA and CDR2 to SQIVND. One collaborating source in Seattle enrolled patients while the patients were actively infected and followed the patients over time throughout the course of disease. Each collaborating institution followed its own protocols to collect whole blood in K2EDTA tubes. For TCRbeta analysis, collaborators shipped samples in one of three forms: frozen whole blood, isolated PBMCs, or DNA extracted from either of those sample types. TCRbeta CDR3 regions were amplified from genomic DNA using the immunoSEQ Assay, a bias-controlled multiplex PCR. Processing in the source paper ran as follows. Nucleated cell counts per sample were estimated from amplification of reference gene primers within the assay. To quantify the absolute abundance of each unique TCRbeta CDR3 rearrangement, sequence reads were collapsed and filtered. For each sample, productive Simpson clonality was calculated as the square root of Simpson's diversity index across productive rearrangements. Drawn from immuneACCESS, this table holds only the in-frame rearrangements with V and J called that TCRdb kept. Clones are partly lost; checked studies trace under half to an unresolved V gene and leave the rest unexplained. The DNA was the basis for D and trimming; V, J and clone size are from that table. The sample table lists around 300,000 clones, around 88% of them with a count of one. The ten largest clones capture around 13% of the sample.

About this clone itself: Its antigen specificity is not known. No base quality information exists; no much larger clone differs at one position.

This clonotype originated in a woman in her 70s with COVID-19, enrolled during active disease. The chain is encoded by TRBV19 joined to TRBJ2-2, with TRBD1 identical over 7 junction bases. The sample taken for sequencing was peripheral blood. CDR3 sequence: CASTYPGQNPTGELFF. The DNA sequence is as follows: TGTGCCAGTACCTACCCGGGACAGAATCCCACCGGGGAGCTGTTTTTT.